The 7 T cell receptor beta chains below all came from one sample that was sequenced in a study of control samples from healthy donors and cancer patients. TCRdb's table, derived via immunoSEQ multiplex PCR, lists solely in-frame clones and lacks some. Reported are fewer than 200,000 clones; the ten largest clones contain approximately 2.2%. The sample comprised blood. The receptors stem from a young woman in good health.

On this clone: This CDR3 is also generated by other DNA sequences in the sample. The chain uses TRBV4-1 and TRBJ2-5; D uncertain. The V gene's germline CDR1 is MGHRA and CDR2 YSYEKL. The CDR3 contains 14 residues. The ends were cut back, 1 base at V and 1 base at J, with 7 bases in the middle. The CDR3 protein is CASSQVTSQETQYF. The CDR3 DNA reads TGCGCCAGCAGCCAAGTGACCAGCCAAGAGACCCAGTACTTC.

The chain links TRBV7-9 to TRBJ1-5, with D possibly matching TRBD1 (6 bases). The CDR3 loop spans 14 amino acids. Trimming took off 2 bases at V and 7 bases at J, with 12 bases between the two ends. Looked up from germline, CDR1 is SEHNR and CDR2 is FQNEAQ (reference sequence). The CDR3 coding sequence is TGTGCCAGCAGCTTAACAGGGTCGGGGCAGCCCCAGCATTTT. It is translated as CASSLTGSGQPQHF. The whole variable domain, remainder taken from reference TRBV7-9 and TRBJ1-5, is DTGVSQNPRHKITKRGQNVTFRCDPISEHNRLYWYRQTLGQGPEFLTYFQNEAQLEKSRLLSDRFSAERPKGSFSTLEIQRTEQGDSAMYLCASSLTGSGQPQHFGDGTRLSIL.

The V gene is TRBV3-1 (or the pseudogene TRBV3-2), the J gene TRBJ2-3, with D unclear. Germline values: CDR1 LGHDT, CDR2 YNNKEL (reference sequence). V lost 0 bases and J 4 bases, leaving 11 bases between the germline ends. The CDR3 sequence is 15 residues long. DNA of the CDR3: TGTGCCAGCAGCCAAGAAGTGAATGGGCCAGATACGCAGTATTTT. This sequence encodes CASSQEVNGPDTQYF.

In nucleotides, the CDR3 is TGTGCCAGCAGCTTAGAGGGCCGCACAGATACGCAGTATTTT. Residues: CASSLEGRTDTQYF. V is TRBV7-6 and J is TRBJ2-3; D unresolved. This CDR3 is built from 14 residues. The germline gives CDR1 SGHVS, CDR2 FNYEAQ. V dropped 1 base and J dropped 1 base, with 6 bases sitting between them.

V gene TRBV19 combines with J gene TRBJ2-2; no reliable D call. The CDR3 totals 14 residues. Germline CDR1 LNHDA, CDR2 SQIVND (reference sequence). V was pared by 7 bases and J by 0 bases, with 9 bases between. CDR3 protein: CASMVVSNTGELFF. In DNA form, the CDR3 reads TGTGCCAGTATGGTGGTATCGAACACCGGGGAGCTGTTTTTT.

This chain uses TRBV6-1 with TRBJ1-3; no definite D call. The germline CDR1 and CDR2 sequences are MNHNS and SASEGT. Trimming pared 3 bases from V and 0 bases from J, leaving 9 bases between. The CDR3 is made up of 15 amino acids. The CDR3 bases are TGTGCCAGCAGTGATGAGGCCTACTCTGGAAACACCATATATTTT. It codes for CASSDEAYSGNTIYF.

The chain carries TRBV6-5 and TRBJ1-3; D may be TRBD1 (5 bases). From germline, CDR1 is MNHEY and CDR2 SVGAGI. V lost 7 bases and J 0 bases, leaving 7 bases between the germline ends. There are 13 residues in the CDR3. CDR3 residues: CASTGGSGNTIYF. CDR3 DNA sequence: TGTGCCAGCACGGGGGGCTCTGGAAACACCATATATTTT.